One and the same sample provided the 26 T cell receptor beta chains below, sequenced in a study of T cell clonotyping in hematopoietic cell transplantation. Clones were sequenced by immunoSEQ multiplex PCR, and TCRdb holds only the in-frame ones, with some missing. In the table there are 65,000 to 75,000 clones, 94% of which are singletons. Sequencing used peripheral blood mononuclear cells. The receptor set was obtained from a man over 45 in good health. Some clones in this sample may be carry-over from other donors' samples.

CDR3 in DNA: TGTGCCTGGAGTGTACAAGGCACAGATACGCAGTATTTT. Its translation is CAWSVQGTDTQYF. The chain has TRBV30 and TRBJ2-3, with D hard to call. Trimming took off 0 bases at V and 1 base at J, with 5 bases between the two ends. CDR1 GTSNPN and CDR2 SVGIG come from the germline V gene (reference sequence). The CDR3 runs 13 residues.

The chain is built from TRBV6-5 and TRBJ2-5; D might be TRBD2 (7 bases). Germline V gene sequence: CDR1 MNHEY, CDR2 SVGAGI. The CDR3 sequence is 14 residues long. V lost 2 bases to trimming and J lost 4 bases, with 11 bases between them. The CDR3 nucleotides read TGTGCCAGCAGTTACAGGGGAGGGGGAGAGACCCAGTACTTC. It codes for CASSYRGGGETQYF.

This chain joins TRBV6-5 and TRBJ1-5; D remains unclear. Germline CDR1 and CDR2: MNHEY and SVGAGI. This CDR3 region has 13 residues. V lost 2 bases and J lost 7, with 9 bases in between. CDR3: CASSYNVGQPQHF. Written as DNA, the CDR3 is TGTGCCAGCAGTTACAATGTGGGGCAGCCCCAGCATTTT.

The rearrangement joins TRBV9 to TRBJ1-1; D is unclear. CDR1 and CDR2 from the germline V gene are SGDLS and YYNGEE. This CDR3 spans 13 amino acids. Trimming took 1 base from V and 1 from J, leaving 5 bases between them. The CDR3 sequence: CASSVTENTEAFF. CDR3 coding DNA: TGTGCCAGCAGCGTAACAGAGAACACTGAAGCTTTCTTT.

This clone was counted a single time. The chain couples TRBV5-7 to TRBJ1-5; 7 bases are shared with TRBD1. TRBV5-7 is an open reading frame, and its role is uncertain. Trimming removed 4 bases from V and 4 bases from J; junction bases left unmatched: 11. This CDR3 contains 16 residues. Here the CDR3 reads CASSLWDSSTNQPQHF. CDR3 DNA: TGTGCCAGCAGCCTATGGGACAGCAGTACTAATCAGCCCCAGCATTTT.

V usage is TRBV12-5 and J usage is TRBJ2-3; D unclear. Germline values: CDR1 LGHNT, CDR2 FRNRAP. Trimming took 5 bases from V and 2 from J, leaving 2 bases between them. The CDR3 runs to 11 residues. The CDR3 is CASGNTDTQYF. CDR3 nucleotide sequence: TGTGCTAGTGGTAACACAGATACGCAGTATTTT.

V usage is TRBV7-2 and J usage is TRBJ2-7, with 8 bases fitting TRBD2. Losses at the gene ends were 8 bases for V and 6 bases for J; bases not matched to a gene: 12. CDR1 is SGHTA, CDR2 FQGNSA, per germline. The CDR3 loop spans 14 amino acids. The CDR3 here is CASQPGLGATEQYF. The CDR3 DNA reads TGTGCCAGCCAGCCGGGACTAGGAGCAACCGAGCAGTACTTC.

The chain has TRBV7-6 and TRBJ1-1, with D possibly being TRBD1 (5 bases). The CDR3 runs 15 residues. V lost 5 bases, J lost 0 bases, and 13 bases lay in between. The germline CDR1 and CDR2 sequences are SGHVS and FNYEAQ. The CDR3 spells CASSREGAMNTEAFF. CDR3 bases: TGTGCCAGCAGCAGAGAAGGGGCTATGAACACTGAAGCTTTCTTT.

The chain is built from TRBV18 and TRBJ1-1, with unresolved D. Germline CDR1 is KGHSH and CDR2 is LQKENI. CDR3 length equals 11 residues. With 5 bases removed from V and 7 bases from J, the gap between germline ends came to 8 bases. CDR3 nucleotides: TGTGCCAGCTCATTCAATAATGAAGCTTTCTTT. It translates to CASSFNNEAFF.

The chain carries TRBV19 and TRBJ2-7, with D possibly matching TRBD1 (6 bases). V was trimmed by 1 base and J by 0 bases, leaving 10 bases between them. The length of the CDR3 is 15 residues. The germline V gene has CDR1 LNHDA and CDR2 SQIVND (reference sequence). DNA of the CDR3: TGTGCCAGTAGTATAGCCCCGGACAGCTCCTACGAGCAGTACTTC. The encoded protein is CASSIAPDSSYEQYF.

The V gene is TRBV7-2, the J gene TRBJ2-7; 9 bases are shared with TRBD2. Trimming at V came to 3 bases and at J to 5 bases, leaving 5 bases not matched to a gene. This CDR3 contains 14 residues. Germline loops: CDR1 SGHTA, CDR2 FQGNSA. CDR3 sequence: CASSFTGTSNEQYF. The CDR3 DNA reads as TGTGCCAGCAGCTTCACCGGGACTAGCAACGAGCAGTACTTC. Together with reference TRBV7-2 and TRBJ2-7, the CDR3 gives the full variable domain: GAGVSQSPSNKVTEKGKDVELRCDPISGHTALYWYRQSLGQGLEFLIYFQGNSAPDKSGLPSDRFSAERTGGSVSTLTIQRTQQEDSAVYLCASSFTGTSNEQYFGPGTRLTVT.

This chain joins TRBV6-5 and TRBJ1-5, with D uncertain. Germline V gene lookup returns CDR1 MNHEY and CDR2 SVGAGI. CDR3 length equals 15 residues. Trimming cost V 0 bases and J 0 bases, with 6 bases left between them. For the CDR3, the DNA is TGTGCCAGCAGTTACTCTGTAGATAGCAATCAGCCCCAGCATTTT. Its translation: CASSYSVDSNQPQHF.

The CDR3 region has the DNA TGTGCCAGCAGCTTAGTGGGGATCGAGCAGTACTTC. Translating it yields CASSLVGIEQYF. This sequence joins TRBV7-9 and TRBJ2-7; D gene ambiguous. Deletions cut 1 base from V and 6 bases from J, with 7 bases between. CDR1 and CDR2 (germline): SEHNR, FQNEAQ (reference sequence). This CDR3 contains 12 residues.

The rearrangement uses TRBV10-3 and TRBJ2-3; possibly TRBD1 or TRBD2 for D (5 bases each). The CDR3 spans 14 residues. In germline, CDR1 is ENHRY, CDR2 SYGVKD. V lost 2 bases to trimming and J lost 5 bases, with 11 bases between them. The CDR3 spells CAISEGDGRDTQYF. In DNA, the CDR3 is TGTGCCATCAGTGAGGGGGACGGACGAGATACGCAGTATTTT.

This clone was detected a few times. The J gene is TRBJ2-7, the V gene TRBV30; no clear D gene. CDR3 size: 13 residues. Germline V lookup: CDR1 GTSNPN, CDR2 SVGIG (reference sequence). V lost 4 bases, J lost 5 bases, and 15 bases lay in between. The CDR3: CAWKILPLHEQYF. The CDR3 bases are TGTGCCTGGAAGATCCTACCCCTCCACGAGCAGTACTTC.

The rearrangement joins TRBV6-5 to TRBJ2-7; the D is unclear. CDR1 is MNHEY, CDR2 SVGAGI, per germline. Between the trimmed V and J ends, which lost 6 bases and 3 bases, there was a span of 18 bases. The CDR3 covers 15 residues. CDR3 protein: CASSVAPDAGYEQYF. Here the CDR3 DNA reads TGTGCCAGCAGCGTAGCCCCCGACGCAGGCTACGAGCAGTACTTC.

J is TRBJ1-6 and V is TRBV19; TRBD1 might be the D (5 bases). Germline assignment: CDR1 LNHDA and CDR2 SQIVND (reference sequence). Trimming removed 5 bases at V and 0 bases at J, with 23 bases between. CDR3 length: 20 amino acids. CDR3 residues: CASSPDPGTYDSSYNSPLHF. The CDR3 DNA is TGTGCCAGTAGTCCCGACCCCGGGACGTATGACTCCTCCTATAATTCACCCCTCCACTTT.

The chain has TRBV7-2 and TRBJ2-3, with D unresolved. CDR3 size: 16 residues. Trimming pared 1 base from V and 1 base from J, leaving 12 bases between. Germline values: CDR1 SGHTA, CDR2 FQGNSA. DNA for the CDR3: TGTGCCAGCAGCTTAGGAGGCGCTCCCGGCACAGATACGCAGTATTTT. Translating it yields CASSLGGAPGTDTQYF.

In DNA form, the CDR3 reads TGCGCCAGCAGCCTCCGACAGGGGAACACCGGGGAGCTGTTTTTT. The encoded protein is CASSLRQGNTGELFF. This rearrangement joins TRBV5-1 to TRBJ2-2; 7 positions match TRBD1. Germline values: CDR1 SGHRS, CDR2 YFSETQ. The CDR3 loop spans 15 amino acids. V shed 4 bases, J shed 1 base, and the junction held 4 bases outside the gene matches.

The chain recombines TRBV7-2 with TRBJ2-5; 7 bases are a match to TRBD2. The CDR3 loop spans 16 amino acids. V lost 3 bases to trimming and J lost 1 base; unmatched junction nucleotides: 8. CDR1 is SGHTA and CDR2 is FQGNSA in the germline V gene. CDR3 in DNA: TGTGCCAGCAGCTTCCTAGCGGAGCCCGTCCAAGAGACCCAGTACTTC. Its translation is CASSFLAEPVQETQYF.

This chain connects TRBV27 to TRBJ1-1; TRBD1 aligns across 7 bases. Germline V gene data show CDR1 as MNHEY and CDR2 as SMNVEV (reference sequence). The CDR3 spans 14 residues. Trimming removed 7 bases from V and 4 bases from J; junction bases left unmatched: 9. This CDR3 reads CASTGGAGGTEAFF. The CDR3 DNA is TGTGCCAGCACCGGGGGAGCAGGGGGCACTGAAGCTTTCTTT.

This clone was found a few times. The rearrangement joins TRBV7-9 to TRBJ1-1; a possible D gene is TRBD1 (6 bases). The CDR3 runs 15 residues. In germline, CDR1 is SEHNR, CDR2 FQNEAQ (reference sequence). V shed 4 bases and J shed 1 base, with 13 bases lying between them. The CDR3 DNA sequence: TGTGCCAGCAGCTCAAAGGACAGACCGAACACTGAAGCTTTCTTT. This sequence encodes CASSSKDRPNTEAFF.

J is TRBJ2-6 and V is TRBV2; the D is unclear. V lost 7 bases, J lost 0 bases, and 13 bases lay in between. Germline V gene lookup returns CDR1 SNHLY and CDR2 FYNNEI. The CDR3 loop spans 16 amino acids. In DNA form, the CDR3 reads TGTGCCAGCACCCTGACTTCCCGCTCTGGGGCCAACGTCCTGACTTTC. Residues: CASTLTSRSGANVLTF.

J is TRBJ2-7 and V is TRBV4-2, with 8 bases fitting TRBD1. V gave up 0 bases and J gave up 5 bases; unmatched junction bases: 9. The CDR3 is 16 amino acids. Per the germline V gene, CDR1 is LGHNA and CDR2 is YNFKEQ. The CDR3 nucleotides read TGTGCCAGCAGCCAAGAAGAAGGACAGGGTGCGGACGAGCAGTACTTC. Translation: CASSQEEGQGADEQYF.

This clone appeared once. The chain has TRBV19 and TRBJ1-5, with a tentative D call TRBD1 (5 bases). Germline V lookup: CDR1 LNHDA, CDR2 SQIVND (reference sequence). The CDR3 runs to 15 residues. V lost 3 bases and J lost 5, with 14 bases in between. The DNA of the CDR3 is TGTGCCAGTAGTATTTTGGGGGTCGTGGATCAGCCCCAGCATTTT. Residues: CASSILGVVDQPQHF.

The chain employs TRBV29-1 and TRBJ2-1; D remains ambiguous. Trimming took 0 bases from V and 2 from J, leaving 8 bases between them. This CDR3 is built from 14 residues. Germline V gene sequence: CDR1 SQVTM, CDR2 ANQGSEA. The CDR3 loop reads CSVEEGNAYNEQFF. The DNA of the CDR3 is TGCAGCGTTGAAGAAGGGAATGCCTACAATGAGCAGTTCTTC.